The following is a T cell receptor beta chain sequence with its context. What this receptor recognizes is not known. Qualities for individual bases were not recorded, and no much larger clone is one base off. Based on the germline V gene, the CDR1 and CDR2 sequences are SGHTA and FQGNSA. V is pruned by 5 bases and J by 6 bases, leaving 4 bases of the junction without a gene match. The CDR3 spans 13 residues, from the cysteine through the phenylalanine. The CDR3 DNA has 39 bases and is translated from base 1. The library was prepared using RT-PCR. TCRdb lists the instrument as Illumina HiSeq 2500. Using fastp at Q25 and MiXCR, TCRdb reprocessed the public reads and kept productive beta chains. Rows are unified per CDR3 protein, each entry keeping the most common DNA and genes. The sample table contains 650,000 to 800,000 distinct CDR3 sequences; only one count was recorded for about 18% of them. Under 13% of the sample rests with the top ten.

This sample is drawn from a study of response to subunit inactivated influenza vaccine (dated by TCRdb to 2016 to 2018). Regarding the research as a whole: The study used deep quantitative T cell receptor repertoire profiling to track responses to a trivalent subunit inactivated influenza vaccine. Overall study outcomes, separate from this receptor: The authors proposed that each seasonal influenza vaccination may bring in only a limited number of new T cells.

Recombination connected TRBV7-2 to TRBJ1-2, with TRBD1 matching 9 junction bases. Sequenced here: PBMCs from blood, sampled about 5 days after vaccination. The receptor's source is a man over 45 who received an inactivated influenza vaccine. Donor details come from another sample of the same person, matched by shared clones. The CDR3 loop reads CASSPDRGNGYTF. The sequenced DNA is TGTGCCAGCAGCCCGGACAGGGGAAATGGCTACACCTTC.